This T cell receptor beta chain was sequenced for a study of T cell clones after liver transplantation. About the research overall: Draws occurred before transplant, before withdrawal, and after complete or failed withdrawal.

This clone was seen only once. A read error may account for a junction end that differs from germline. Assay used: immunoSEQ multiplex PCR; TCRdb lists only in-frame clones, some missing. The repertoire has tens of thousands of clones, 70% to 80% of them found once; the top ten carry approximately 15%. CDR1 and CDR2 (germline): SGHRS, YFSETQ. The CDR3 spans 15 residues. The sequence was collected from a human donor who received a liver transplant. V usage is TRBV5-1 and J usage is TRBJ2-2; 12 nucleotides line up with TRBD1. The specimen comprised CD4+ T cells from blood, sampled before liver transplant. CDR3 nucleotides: TGCGCCAGCAGGTTGGGGACAGGGGGCTCCGGGGAGCTGTTTTTT. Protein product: CASRLGTGGSGELFF.